One and the same sample provided the 17 T cell receptor beta chains below, sequenced in a study of blood T cell repertoires in COVID-19. The table came from immunoSEQ multiplex PCR; TCRdb's copy has only in-frame clones and leaves some out. Of roughly 56,000 clones listed, around 90% are singletons. The sequenced sample consisted of peripheral blood. The receptors were sampled from a man aged 55-75 years with active COVID-19.

As DNA, the CDR3 is TGTGCCAGCAGCCAACCGGCGGCTAGCGGTTGGGGGGTGTTTGAGACCCAGTACTTC. This codes for CASSQPAASGWGVFETQYF. This chain uses TRBV14 with TRBJ2-5, with 7 bases lining up with TRBD2. The ends lost 2 bases at V and 5 bases at J; junction bases unmatched: 20. The length of the CDR3 is 19 residues. Germline assignment: CDR1 SGHDN and CDR2 FVKESK.

The rearrangement links TRBV28 to TRBJ2-7; TRBD2 is a possible D gene (6 bases). The ends were cut back, 6 bases at V and 0 bases at J, with 9 bases in the middle. Germline CDR1 and CDR2: MDHEN and SYDVKM. The CDR3 is made up of 13 amino acids. CDR3 DNA sequence: TGTGCCAGCAGACGGGGGAGCTCCTACGAGCAGTACTTC. Protein product: CASRRGSSYEQYF.

J is TRBJ2-1 and V is TRBV19; possibly TRBD2 for D (5 bases). V lost 8 bases to trimming and J lost 7 bases, with 12 bases between them. Germline V gene data show CDR1 as LNHDA and CDR2 as SQIVND (reference sequence). The CDR3 runs 12 residues. The CDR3, as DNA: TGTGCCAGTGGGCACGGGATAAATGAGCAGTTCTTC. Its translation: CASGHGINEQFF.

The chain carries TRBV3-1 (or the pseudogene TRBV3-2) and TRBJ2-1; TRBD2 matches 11 bases. CDR3 size: 13 residues. Looked up from germline, CDR1 is LGHDT and CDR2 is YNNKEL (reference sequence). J gave up 9 bases and V 8 bases, and 6 bases lay outside the gene matches. This chain's CDR3 is CASASSGGREQFF. The CDR3 DNA sequence: TGTGCCAGCGCTTCTAGCGGGGGGCGTGAGCAGTTCTTC.

The rearrangement uses TRBV28 and TRBJ2-7; D perhaps matches TRBD1 (5 bases). In germline, CDR1 is MDHEN, CDR2 SYDVKM. The germline V and J ends were trimmed by 8 bases and 6 bases, with 20 bases remaining between them. The CDR3 contains 14 residues. In nucleotides, the CDR3 is TGTGCCAGCCGACCTCTATCGACAGTATCCGAGCAGTACTTC. Its translation is CASRPLSTVSEQYF.

This clone occurred once. The chain combines TRBV5-4 with TRBJ1-1; D unresolved. The V end lost 3 bases, the J end lost 10 bases, and 25 bases lay between the germline ends. The CDR3 has 16 amino acids. CDR1 and CDR2 (germline): SGHNT, YYREEE (reference sequence). The CDR3 DNA follows: TGTGCCAGCAGCTCCCTCAGCTTGGGGAGGCGGCACGGAGCTTTCTTT. Protein: CASSSLSLGRRHGAFF.

The gene calls are TRBV19 and TRBJ1-6, with 10 positions matching TRBD1. The V and J ends lost 8 bases and 9 bases, in that order; junction bases with no gene match: 7. Germline loops: CDR1 LNHDA, CDR2 SQIVND (reference sequence). The CDR3 is made up of 14 amino acids. CDR3 loop: CASSSGTGASPLHF. The CDR3 DNA is TGTGCCAGTTCCTCCGGGACAGGGGCTTCACCCCTCCACTTT.

This chain links TRBV18 with TRBJ2-3; TRBD2 agrees at 13 bases. The germline CDR1 and CDR2 sequences are KGHSH and LQKENI. This CDR3 region has 16 residues. With V trimmed by 3 bases and J by 5 bases, 5 bases remained unmatched. CDR3 bases: TGTGCCAGCTCACCGACTAGCGGGGGGCTTAAAGATACGCAGTATTTT. This gives the protein CASSPTSGGLKDTQYF. Full variable domain (outside the CDR3, taken from reference TRBV18 and TRBJ2-3): NAGVMQNPRHLVRRRGQEARLRCSPMKGHSHVYWYRQLPEEGLKFMVYLQKENIIDESGMPKERFSAEFPKEGPSILRIQQVVRGDSAAYFCASSPTSGGLKDTQYFGPGTRLTVL.

V usage is TRBV6-5 and J usage is TRBJ1-1, with 7 bases lining up with TRBD1. The CDR3 contains 13 residues. V gave up 6 bases and J gave up 8 bases; unmatched junction bases: 9. From germline, CDR1 is MNHEY and CDR2 SVGAGI. CDR3 sequence reads: CASSLTPGQEAFF. DNA for the CDR3: TGTGCCAGCAGCCTAACTCCGGGACAGGAAGCTTTCTTT.

The chain combines TRBV7-9 with TRBJ2-3; D possibly corresponds to TRBD2 (6 bases). This CDR3 region has 15 residues. The V gene's germline CDR1 is SEHNR and CDR2 FQNEAQ (reference sequence). V lost 1 base, J lost 4 bases, and 12 bases lay in between. Here the CDR3 DNA reads TGTGCCAGCAGCTTAGAGGGCGGAGGGGCAGATACGCAGTATTTT. This sequence encodes CASSLEGGGADTQYF.

V usage is TRBV12-3 or TRBV12-4 and J usage is TRBJ2-3, with D possibly being TRBD1 (6 bases). The CDR3 runs to 13 residues. V was cut by 6 bases and J by 5 bases, with 12 bases left in between. CDR3 sequence: CASSLNREDTQYF. CDR3 DNA: TGTGCCAGCAGCTTAAACAGGGAAGATACGCAGTATTTT.

V gene TRBV5-4 combines with J gene TRBJ2-5; TRBD2 matches 13 bases. Germline V lookup: CDR1 SGHNT, CDR2 YYREEE (reference sequence). This CDR3 comprises 17 residues. Trimming took 4 bases from V and 5 from J; bases not matched to a gene: 11. CDR3 nucleotide sequence: TGTGCCAGCAGCCCTTCTTTACTAGCGGGGGGGGCGGAGACCCAGTACTTC. Its translation: CASSPSLLAGGAETQYF.

The V gene is TRBV5-1, the J gene TRBJ2-1; 9 bases match TRBD1. The CDR3 runs to 13 residues. Per germline, CDR1 SGHRS and CDR2 YFSETQ. The V segment lost 4 bases and the J segment 8 bases; nucleotides outside the gene matches: 4. The CDR3 loop reads CASSPGQGYEQFF. CDR3 nucleotides: TGCGCCAGCAGCCCGGGACAGGGATATGAGCAGTTCTTC.

V usage is TRBV19 and J usage is TRBJ2-2; D ambiguous. Trimming left V 0 bases short and J 8 bases short, with 7 bases between. CDR3 size: 13 residues. Germline lookup yields CDR1 LNHDA and CDR2 SQIVND (reference sequence). The DNA for the CDR3 is TGTGCCAGTAGTATAGAAATGGAGGGGGAGCTGTTTTTT. Translated: CASSIEMEGELFF.

The chain has TRBV7-8 and TRBJ2-2; perhaps TRBD1 as D (8 bases). CDR1 and CDR2 (germline): SGHVS, FQNEAQ. Trimming took 5 bases from V and 4 from J, leaving 14 bases between them. This CDR3 has 15 amino acids. The CDR3 spells CASSPQGGFTGELFF. DNA for the CDR3: TGTGCCAGCAGCCCACAGGGGGGGTTCACCGGGGAGCTGTTTTTT.

The V and J genes are TRBV25-1 and TRBJ1-1; D is perhaps TRBD1 (6 bases). CDR1 and CDR2 (germline): MGHDK, SYGVNS. Trimming left V 5 bases short and J 4 bases short, with 11 bases between. This CDR3 is 13 amino acids long. CDR3 DNA: TGTGCCAGCAGTAAACAGGGTATCACTGAAGCTTTCTTT. It encodes CASSKQGITEAFF.

DNA for the CDR3: TGCGCCAGCACTCGTACGGGAGGGCCGGGTAATGAGCAGTTCTTC. Protein sequence: CASTRTGGPGNEQFF. This rearrangement joins TRBV5-1 to TRBJ2-1; 8 nucleotides align to TRBD2. Germline trimming cut 6 bases from V and 7 bases from J; bases unmatched to any gene: 12. The CDR3 totals 15 residues. CDR1 and CDR2 from the germline V gene are SGHRS and YFSETQ.